This T cell receptor beta chain was captured by sequencing in a study of T cells after yellow fever vaccination. The CDR3 runs 14 residues. V lost 5 bases to trimming and J lost 4 bases, with 18 bases between them. CDR1 and CDR2 from the germline V gene are DFQATT and SNEGSKA (reference sequence). By 5'RACE template switching, TCR cDNA was produced, with a universal primer site and UMIs added in the process. TCRdb ran MiXCR on the 5' RACE reads and lists one entry per CDR3 protein. The table shows around 330,000 distinct CDR3 sequences, with 3% to 4.5% occurring only once. Sequenced material: PBMCs, taken on the day of the yellow fever booster vaccination. The chain links TRBV20-1 to TRBJ2-7; D might be TRBD2 (5 bases). The receptor was derived from a man aged 18 to 29 who received the YFV17D yellow fever vaccine. CDR3 sequence: CSARPDSNRYEQYF. For the CDR3, the DNA is TGCAGTGCTCGACCGGACTCGAATAGGTACGAGCAGTACTTC.